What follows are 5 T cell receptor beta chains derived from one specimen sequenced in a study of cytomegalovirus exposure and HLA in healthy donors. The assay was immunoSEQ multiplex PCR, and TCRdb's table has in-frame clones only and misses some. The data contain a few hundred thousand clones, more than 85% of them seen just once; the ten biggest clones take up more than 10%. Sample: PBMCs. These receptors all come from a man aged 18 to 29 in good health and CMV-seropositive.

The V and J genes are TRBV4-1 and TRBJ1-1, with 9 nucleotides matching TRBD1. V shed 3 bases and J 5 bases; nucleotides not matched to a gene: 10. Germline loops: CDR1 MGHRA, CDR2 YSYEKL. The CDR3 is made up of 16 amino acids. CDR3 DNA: TGCGCCAGCAGCCACGACAGGGGGTATGGGGGAACTGAAGCTTTCTTT. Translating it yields CASSHDRGYGGTEAFF.

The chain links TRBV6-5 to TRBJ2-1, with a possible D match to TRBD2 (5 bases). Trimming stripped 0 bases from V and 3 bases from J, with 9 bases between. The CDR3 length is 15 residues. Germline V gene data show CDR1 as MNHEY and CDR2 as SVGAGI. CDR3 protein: CASSYSLGDYNEQFF. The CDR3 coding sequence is TGTGCCAGCAGTTACTCGTTGGGAGACTACAATGAGCAGTTCTTC.

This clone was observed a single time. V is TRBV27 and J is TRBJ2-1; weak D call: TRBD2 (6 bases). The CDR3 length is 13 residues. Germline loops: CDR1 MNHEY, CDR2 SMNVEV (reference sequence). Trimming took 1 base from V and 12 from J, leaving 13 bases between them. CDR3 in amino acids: CASSLYAGSLQFF. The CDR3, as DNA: TGTGCCAGCAGTTTATATGCGGGAAGTCTGCAGTTCTTC.

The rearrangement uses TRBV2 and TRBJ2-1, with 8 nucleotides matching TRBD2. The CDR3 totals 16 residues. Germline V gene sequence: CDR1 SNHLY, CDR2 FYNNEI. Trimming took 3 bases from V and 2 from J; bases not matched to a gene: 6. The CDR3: CASSEELAETYNEQFF. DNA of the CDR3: TGTGCCAGCAGTGAGGAACTAGCGGAGACCTACAATGAGCAGTTCTTC. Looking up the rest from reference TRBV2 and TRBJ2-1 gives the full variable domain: EPEVTQTPSHQVTQMGQEVILRCVPISNHLYFYWYRQILGQKVEFLVSFYNNEISEKSEIFDDQFSVERPDGSNFTLKIRSTKLEDSAMYFCASSEELAETYNEQFFGPGTRLTVL.

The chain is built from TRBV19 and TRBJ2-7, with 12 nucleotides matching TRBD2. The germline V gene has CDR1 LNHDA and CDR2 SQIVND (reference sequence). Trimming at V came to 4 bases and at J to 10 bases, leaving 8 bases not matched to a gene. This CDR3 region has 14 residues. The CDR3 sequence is CASSRQGLAGPQYF. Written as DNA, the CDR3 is TGTGCCAGTAGTAGGCAGGGACTAGCGGGTCCTCAGTACTTC.